The following is a T cell receptor beta chain sequence with its context. This entry belongs to a study of control samples from healthy donors and cancer patients. Method: immunoSEQ multiplex PCR; TCRdb's copy keeps in-frame clones and lacks some. The table records some 65,000 clones, about 80% of them present only once. The J segment lost 0 bases and the V segment lost 1 base, leaving 1 base of the junction unmatched. The germline V gene has CDR1 SGHTA and CDR2 FQGTGA. The CDR3 sequence is 15 residues long. The specimen sequenced was PBMCs. The clonotype was recovered from a woman aged 45-65 years with lung cancer. The V call is TRBV7-3, the J call TRBJ1-1, with 8 bases aligning to TRBD1. CDR3 amino acids: CASSLKTGVNTEAFF. The DNA for the CDR3 is TGTGCCAGCAGCTTAAAGACAGGGGTGAACACTGAAGCTTTCTTT.